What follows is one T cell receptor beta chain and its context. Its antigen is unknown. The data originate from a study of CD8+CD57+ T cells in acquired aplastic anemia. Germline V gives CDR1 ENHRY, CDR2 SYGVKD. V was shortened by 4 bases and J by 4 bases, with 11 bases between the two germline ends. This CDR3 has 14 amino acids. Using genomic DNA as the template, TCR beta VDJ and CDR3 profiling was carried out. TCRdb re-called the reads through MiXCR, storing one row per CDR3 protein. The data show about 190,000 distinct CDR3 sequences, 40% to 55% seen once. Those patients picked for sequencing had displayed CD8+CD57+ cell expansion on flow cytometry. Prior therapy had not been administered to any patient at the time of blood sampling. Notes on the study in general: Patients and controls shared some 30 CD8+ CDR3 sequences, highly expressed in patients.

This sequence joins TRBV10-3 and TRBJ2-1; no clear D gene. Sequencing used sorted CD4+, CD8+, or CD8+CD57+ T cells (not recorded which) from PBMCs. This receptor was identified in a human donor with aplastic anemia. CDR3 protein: CAISAGLEYNEQFF. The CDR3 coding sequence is TGTGCCATCAGTGCAGGCCTAGAGTACAATGAGCAGTTCTTC.